The 18 T cell receptor beta chains given below trace back to one sample, sequenced in a study of cytomegalovirus exposure and HLA in healthy donors. This table comes from immunoSEQ multiplex PCR, and its TCRdb copy is limited to in-frame clones, with some not included. The sample records fewer than 95,000 clones, 94% being singletons. Sequencing input: PBMCs. Source of these receptors: a woman between 18 and 29 years old in good health and CMV-seronegative.

This chain joins TRBV11-1 and TRBJ1-1; tentatively, D is TRBD1 (5 bases). The germline gives CDR1 SGHAT, CDR2 FQDESV (reference sequence). V was clipped by 5 bases and J by 1 base, with 8 bases between them. The CDR3 has 13 residues. The CDR3 nucleotides read TGTGCCAGCAGCCTTACAGGGAACACTGAAGCTTTCTTT. Protein product: CASSLTGNTEAFF.

The chain is built from TRBV4-2 and TRBJ2-5; 13 bases agree with TRBD2. CDR3 length equals 16 residues. Germline V gives CDR1 LGHNA, CDR2 YNFKEQ. Unmatched junction bases numbered 11, after V lost 8 bases and J lost 5 bases. DNA of the CDR3: TGTGCCAGCGGACTGACTAGCGGGGGGTTAGGGGAGACCCAGTACTTC. Translating it yields CASGLTSGGLGETQYF.

The V gene is TRBV27, the J gene TRBJ2-7; maybe TRBD2 (5 bases). Trimming took 4 bases from V and 7 from J, leaving 17 bases between them. The CDR3 loop spans 14 amino acids. CDR1 and CDR2 (germline): MNHEY, SMNVEV (reference sequence). CDR3 DNA sequence: TGTGCCAGCAGTTCTGGACTTACTTGGCGGGAGCAGTACTTC. It is translated as CASSSGLTWREQYF.

The V and J genes are TRBV28 and TRBJ2-6, with D possibly matching TRBD2 (7 bases). The ends were cut back, 3 bases at V and 3 bases at J, with 21 bases in the middle. Germline-derived CDR1 and CDR2 are MDHEN and SYDVKM. The CDR3 is 19 residues long. The DNA of the CDR3 is TGTGCCAGCAGTTTGGCGGGGGCCATCGGAGCTAATGGGGCCAACGTCCTGACTTTC. Translating gives CASSLAGAIGANGANVLTF.

This clone was detected once. This chain links TRBV28 with TRBJ1-3; D is possibly TRBD1 (5 bases). The CDR3 is 14 amino acids. Between the trimmed V and J ends, which lost 2 bases and 2 bases, there was a span of 7 bases. Germline lookup yields CDR1 MDHEN and CDR2 SYDVKM. CDR3 sequence reads: CASSLAGAGNTIYF. In DNA form, the CDR3 reads TGTGCCAGCAGTTTAGCGGGGGCTGGAAACACCATATATTTT.

This clone was found once. The chain carries TRBV6-5 and TRBJ2-1; 9 bases are a match to TRBD1. Germline V gene sequence: CDR1 MNHEY, CDR2 SVGAGI. CDR3 length equals 13 residues. V dropped 6 bases and J dropped 6; count of bases not matched to a gene: 3. CDR3 sequence (DNA): TGTGCCAGCAGCCCGGGACAGGGCAATGAGCAGTTCTTC. The encoded protein is CASSPGQGNEQFF.

The gene calls are TRBV5-1 and TRBJ2-1; 9 nucleotides agree with TRBD2. The ends lost 2 bases at V and 7 bases at J; junction bases unmatched: 10. The CDR3 extends over 16 amino acids. Germline values: CDR1 SGHRS, CDR2 YFSETQ. The DNA of the CDR3 is TGCGCCAGCAGCTTTCTAGCGGGGAGGGACAAAAATGAGCAGTTCTTC. Translation gives CASSFLAGRDKNEQFF.

DNA for the CDR3: TGTGCCAGCAGTTCGACAGGGGAGACCTACGAGCAGTACTTC. Protein: CASSSTGETYEQYF. The rearrangement uses TRBV27 and TRBJ2-7; 8 nucleotides align to TRBD1. V shed 4 bases, J shed 2 bases, and the junction held 4 bases outside the gene matches. CDR1 MNHEY and CDR2 SMNVEV come from the germline V gene (reference sequence). This CDR3 contains 14 residues.

The chain has TRBV14 and TRBJ2-3; 10 bases agree with TRBD2. The germline CDR1 and CDR2 sequences are SGHDN and FVKESK. This CDR3 contains 19 residues. J lost 4 bases, V lost 0 bases, and 13 bases had no gene match. CDR3 sequence (DNA): TGTGCCAGCAGCCAAGATGTTAGCGGGGGGTTCCTCGTGGCAGATACGCAGTATTTT. Its protein is CASSQDVSGGFLVADTQYF. Full variable domain (outside the CDR3, taken from reference TRBV14 and TRBJ2-3): EAGVTQFPSHSVIEKGQTVTLRCDPISGHDNLYWYRRVMGKEIKFLLHFVKESKQDESGMPNNRFLAERTGGTYSTLKVQPAELEDSGVYFCASSQDVSGGFLVADTQYFGPGTRLTVL.

The V and J genes are TRBV30 and TRBJ2-3, with 11 bases matching TRBD1. Germline V gene data show CDR1 as GTSNPN and CDR2 as SVGIG (reference sequence). Germline trimming cut 0 bases from V and 6 bases from J; bases unmatched to any gene: 11. The CDR3 is 17 amino acids. CDR3 residues: CAWSVPGGTGGGDTQYF. The CDR3 coding sequence is TGTGCCTGGAGTGTCCCCGGAGGGACAGGGGGTGGGGATACGCAGTATTTT.

The chain carries TRBV5-4 and TRBJ2-1, with 8 bases aligning to TRBD2. The CDR3 extends over 15 amino acids. The J segment lost 7 bases and the V segment lost 0 bases, leaving 6 bases of the junction unmatched. Germline-derived CDR1 and CDR2 are SGHNT and YYREEE (reference sequence). The CDR3 loop reads CASSLVKSGGNEQFF. In nucleotides, the CDR3 is TGTGCCAGCAGCTTGGTCAAAAGCGGGGGTAATGAGCAGTTCTTC.

This clone was seen only once. The J gene is TRBJ2-1, the V gene TRBV10-3, with 11 positions matching TRBD1. The trim removed 7 bases at V and 1 base at J, leaving 9 bases unmatched. Germline V gene data show CDR1 as ENHRY and CDR2 as SYGVKD. This CDR3 is built from 17 residues. CDR3 nucleotides: TGTGCCATCATGTACAGGACAGGGGGCGCGTCCTACAATGAGCAGTTCTTC. Residues: CAIMYRTGGASYNEQFF.

The CDR3 is CASSPGRMNTEAFF. The CDR3 DNA sequence: TGTGCCAGCTCACCGGGGAGGATGAACACTGAAGCTTTCTTT. This chain joins TRBV18 and TRBJ1-1; D unclear. V was trimmed by 3 bases and J by 0 bases, leaving 8 bases between them. Germline V gene sequence: CDR1 KGHSH, CDR2 LQKENI. The CDR3 length is 14 residues.

This rearrangement joins TRBV18 to TRBJ2-1; 13 bases align to TRBD2. The length of the CDR3 is 17 residues. The junction had 7 bases not matched to a gene; V was cut back by 3 bases and J by 5 bases. Looked up from germline, CDR1 is KGHSH and CDR2 is LQKENI. The CDR3 region is CASSPRGTSGVNNEQFF. CDR3 nucleotide sequence: TGTGCCAGCTCACCCCGAGGGACTAGCGGGGTGAACAATGAGCAGTTCTTC.

The V and J genes are TRBV19 and TRBJ1-2, with a possible D match to TRBD1 (5 bases). Germline V gene sequence: CDR1 LNHDA, CDR2 SQIVND (reference sequence). The CDR3 is 15 amino acids. V dropped 5 bases and J dropped 5 bases, with 18 bases sitting between them. The CDR3 sequence: CASSSDDRIEYGYTF. In DNA form, the CDR3 reads TGTGCCAGTAGTTCGGACGACAGAATCGAGTATGGCTACACCTTC.

In its sample, this clone was seen once. The chain carries TRBV6-6 and TRBJ2-1; 8 nucleotides line up with TRBD1. Germline trimming cut 2 bases from V and 4 bases from J; bases unmatched to any gene: 1. Germline V gene sequence: CDR1 MNHNY, CDR2 SVGAGI (reference sequence). CDR3 length: 14 residues. CDR3 bases: TGTGCCAGCAGTTACCGGACAGGGTACAATGAGCAGTTCTTC. The encoded protein is CASSYRTGYNEQFF.

Here the CDR3 reads CASSPGQGANTEAFF. The CDR3 nucleotides are TGTGCCAGCAGTCCGGGACAGGGGGCGAATACTGAAGCTTTCTTT. The chain is built from TRBV27 and TRBJ1-1, with 12 nucleotides matching TRBD1. The CDR3 runs 15 residues. Germline CDR1 is MNHEY and CDR2 is SMNVEV (reference sequence). Trimming removed 5 bases from V and 5 bases from J; junction bases left unmatched: 6.

The chain recombines TRBV19 with TRBJ1-5, with TRBD1 identical over 8 bases. V shed 5 bases and J 1 base; nucleotides not matched to a gene: 4. Germline values: CDR1 LNHDA, CDR2 SQIVND (reference sequence). The CDR3 totals 15 residues. CDR3 region: CASSQDRASNQPQHF. The CDR3 nucleotides read TGTGCCAGTAGTCAGGACAGGGCGAGCAATCAGCCCCAGCATTTT.